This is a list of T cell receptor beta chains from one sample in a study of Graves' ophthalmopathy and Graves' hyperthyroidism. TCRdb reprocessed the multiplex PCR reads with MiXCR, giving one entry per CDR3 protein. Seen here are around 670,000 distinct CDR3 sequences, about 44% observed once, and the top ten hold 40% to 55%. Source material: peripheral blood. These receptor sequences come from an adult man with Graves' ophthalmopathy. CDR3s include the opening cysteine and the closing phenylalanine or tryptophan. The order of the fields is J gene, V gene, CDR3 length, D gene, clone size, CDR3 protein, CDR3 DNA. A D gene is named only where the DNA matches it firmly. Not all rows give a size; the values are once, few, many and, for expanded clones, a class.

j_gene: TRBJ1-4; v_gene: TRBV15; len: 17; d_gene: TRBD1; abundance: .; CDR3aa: CATSREGQGATNEKLFF; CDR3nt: TGTGCCACCAGCAGAGAGGGACAGGGGGCAACTAATGAAAAACTGTTTTTT
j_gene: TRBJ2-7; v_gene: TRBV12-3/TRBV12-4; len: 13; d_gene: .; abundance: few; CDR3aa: CASSSQGTYEQYF; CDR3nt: TGTGCCAGCAGCTCACAGGGTACCTACGAGCAGTACTTC
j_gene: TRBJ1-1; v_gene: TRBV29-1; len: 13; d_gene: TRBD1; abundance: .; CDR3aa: CSVAGQGMTEAFF; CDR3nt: TGCAGCGTTGCGGGACAGGGGATGACTGAAGCTTTCTTT
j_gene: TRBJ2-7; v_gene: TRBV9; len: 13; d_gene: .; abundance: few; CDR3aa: CASSHPNVDEQYF; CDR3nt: TGTGCCAGCAGCCACCCCAATGTCGACGAGCAGTACTTC
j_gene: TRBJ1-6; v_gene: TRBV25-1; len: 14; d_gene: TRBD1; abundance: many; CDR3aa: CASSPFRGDSPLHF; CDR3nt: TGTGCCAGCAGCCCCTTCAGGGGGGATTCACCCCTCCACTTT
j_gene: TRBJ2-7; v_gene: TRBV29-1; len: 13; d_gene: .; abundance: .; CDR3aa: CSVEDTGKGEQYF; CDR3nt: TGCAGCGTTGAGGACACCGGGAAGGGCGAGCAGTACTTC
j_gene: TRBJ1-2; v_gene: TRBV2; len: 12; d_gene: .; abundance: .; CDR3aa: CASSETRVGYTF; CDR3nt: TGTGCCAGCAGTGAGACGCGAGTAGGCTACACCTTC
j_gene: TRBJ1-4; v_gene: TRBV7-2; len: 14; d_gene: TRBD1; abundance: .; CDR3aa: CASRKDRGGEKLFF; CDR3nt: TGTGCCAGCAGAAAGGACAGGGGCGGGGAAAAACTGTTTTTT
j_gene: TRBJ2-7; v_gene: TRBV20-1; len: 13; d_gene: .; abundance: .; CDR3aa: CSASTQGGYEQYF; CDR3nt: TGCAGTGCCAGCACCCAAGGGGGTTACGAGCAGTACTTC
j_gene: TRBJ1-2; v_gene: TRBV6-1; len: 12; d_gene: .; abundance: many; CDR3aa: CASTERVAGYTF; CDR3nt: TGTGCCAGCACCGAAAGGGTTGCCGGCTACACCTTC
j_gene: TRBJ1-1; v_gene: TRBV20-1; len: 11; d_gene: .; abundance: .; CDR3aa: CSARGTFEAFF; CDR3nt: TGCAGTGCTAGAGGCACCTTTGAAGCTTTCTTT
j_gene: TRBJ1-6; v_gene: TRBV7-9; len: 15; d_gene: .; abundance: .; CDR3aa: CASSLGTGYNSPLHF; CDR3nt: TGTGCCAGCAGCTTAGGAACGGGATATAATTCACCCCTCCACTTT
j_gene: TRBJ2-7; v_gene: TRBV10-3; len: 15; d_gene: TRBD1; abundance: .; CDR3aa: CAITAARDRDYEQYF; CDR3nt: TGTGCCATCACGGCAGCCAGGGACAGGGATTACGAGCAGTACTTC
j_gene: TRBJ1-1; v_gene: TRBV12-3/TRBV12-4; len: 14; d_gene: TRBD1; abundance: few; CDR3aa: CASTSQSGGTEAFF; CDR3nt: TGTGCCAGCACCTCCCAGTCAGGGGGCACTGAAGCTTTCTTT
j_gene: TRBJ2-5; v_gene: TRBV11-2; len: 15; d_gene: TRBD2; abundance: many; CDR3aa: CASSGSIGGEETQYF; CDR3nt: TGTGCCAGCAGCGGATCTATCGGGGGGGAAGAGACCCAGTACTTC
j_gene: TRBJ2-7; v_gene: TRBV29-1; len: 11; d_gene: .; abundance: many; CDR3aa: CSVEEGDEQYF; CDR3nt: TGCAGCGTTGAGGAGGGAGACGAGCAGTACTTC
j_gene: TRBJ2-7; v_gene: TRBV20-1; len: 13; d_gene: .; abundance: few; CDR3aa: CSAREDQTYEQYF; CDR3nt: TGCAGTGCTAGAGAGGACCAAACCTACGAGCAGTACTTC
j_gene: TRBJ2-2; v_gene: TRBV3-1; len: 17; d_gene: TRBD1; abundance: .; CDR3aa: CASSQPRDRGCTGELFF; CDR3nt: TGTGCCAGCAGCCAGCCGCGCGACAGGGGGTGCACCGGGGAGCTGTTTTTT
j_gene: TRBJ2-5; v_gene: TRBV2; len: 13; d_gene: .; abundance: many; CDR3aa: CASSDLVQETQYF; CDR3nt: TGTGCCAGCAGTGACTTGGTGCAAGAGACCCAGTACTTC
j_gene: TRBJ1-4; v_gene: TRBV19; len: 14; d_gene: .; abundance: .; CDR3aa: CASSDGSTNEKLFF; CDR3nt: TGTGCCAGTAGTGACGGATCAACTAATGAAAAACTGTTTTTT
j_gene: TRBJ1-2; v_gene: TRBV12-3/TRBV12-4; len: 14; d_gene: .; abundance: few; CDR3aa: CASSYRTVNYGYTF; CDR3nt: TGTGCCAGCAGCTATCGGACAGTAAACTATGGCTACACCTTC
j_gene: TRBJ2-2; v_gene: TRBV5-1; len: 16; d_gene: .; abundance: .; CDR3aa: CASSLVGGWNTGELFF; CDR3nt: TGCGCCAGCAGCTTGGTAGGGGGATGGAACACCGGGGAGCTGTTTTTT
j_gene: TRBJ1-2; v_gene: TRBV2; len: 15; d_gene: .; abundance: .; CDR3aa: CASSEHQPKNYGYTF; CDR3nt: TGTGCCAGCAGTGAACACCAACCAAAAAACTATGGCTACACCTTC
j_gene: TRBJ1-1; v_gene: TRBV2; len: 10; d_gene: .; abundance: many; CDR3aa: CASRASEAFF; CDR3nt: TGTGCCAGCAGGGCTAGTGAAGCTTTCTTT
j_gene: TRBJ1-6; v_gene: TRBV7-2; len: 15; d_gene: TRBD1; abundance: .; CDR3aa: CASSQGTGPGRTLHF; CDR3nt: TGCGCCAGCAGCCAAGGGACAGGACCGGGAAGGACCCTCCACTTT
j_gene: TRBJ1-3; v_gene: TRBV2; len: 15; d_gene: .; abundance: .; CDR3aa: CASSEGGAEGNTIYF; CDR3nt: TGTGCCAGCAGTGAAGGGGGGGCGGAGGGAAACACCATATATTTT
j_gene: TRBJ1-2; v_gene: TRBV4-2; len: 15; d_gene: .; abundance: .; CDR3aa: CASSQETKGTYGYTF; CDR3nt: TGTGCCAGCAGCCAAGAAACGAAGGGGACCTATGGCTACACCTTC
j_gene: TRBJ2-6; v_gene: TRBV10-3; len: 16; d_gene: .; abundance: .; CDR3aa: CAIKGEPNTGANVLTF; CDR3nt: TGTGCCATCAAGGGAGAACCGAACACCGGGGCCAACGTCCTGACTTTC
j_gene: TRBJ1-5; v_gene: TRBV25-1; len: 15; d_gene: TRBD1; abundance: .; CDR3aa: CASSITGGADQPQHF; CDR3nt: TGTGCCAGCAGTATTACAGGGGGCGCGGATCAGCCCCAGCATTTT
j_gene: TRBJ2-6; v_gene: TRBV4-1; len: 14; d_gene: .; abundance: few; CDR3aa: CASSQEPGANVLTF; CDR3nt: TGCGCCAGCAGCCAAGAACCTGGGGCCAACGTCCTGACTTTC
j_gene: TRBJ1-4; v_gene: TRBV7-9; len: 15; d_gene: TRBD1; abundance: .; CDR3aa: CASSPGGGPNEKLFF; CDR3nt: TGTGCCAGCAGCCCAGGGGGAGGACCTAATGAAAAACTGTTTTTT
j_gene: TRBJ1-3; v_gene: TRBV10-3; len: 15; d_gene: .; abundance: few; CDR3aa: CASSETPGAGNTIYF; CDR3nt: TGTGCCAGCAGTGAAACCCCGGGAGCTGGAAACACCATATATTTT
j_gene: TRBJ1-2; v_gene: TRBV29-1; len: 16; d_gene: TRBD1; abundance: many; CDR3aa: CSVRELGQGIVDGYTF; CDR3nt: TGCAGCGTTCGTGAGTTGGGACAGGGGATTGTTGATGGCTACACCTTC
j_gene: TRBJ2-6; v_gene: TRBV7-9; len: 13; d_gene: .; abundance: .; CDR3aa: CAIQSSGANVLTF; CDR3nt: TGTGCCATACAGAGCTCTGGGGCCAACGTCCTGACTTTC
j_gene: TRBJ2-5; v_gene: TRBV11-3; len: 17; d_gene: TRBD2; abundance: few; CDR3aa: CASSLGRLAGGLETQYF; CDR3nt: TGTGCCAGCAGCTTAGGCCGACTAGCGGGAGGGCTTGAGACCCAGTACTTC
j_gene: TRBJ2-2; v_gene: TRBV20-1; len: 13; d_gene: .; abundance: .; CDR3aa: CSARQINTGELFF; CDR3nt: TGCAGTGCTCGACAGATAAACACCGGGGAGCTGTTTTTT
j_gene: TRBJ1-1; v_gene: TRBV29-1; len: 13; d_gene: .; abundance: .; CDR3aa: CSVTTGQNTEAFF; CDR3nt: TGCAGCGTCACCACGGGACAAAACACTGAAGCTTTCTTT
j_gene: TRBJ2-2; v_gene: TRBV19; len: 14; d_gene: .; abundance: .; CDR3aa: CASADTSNTGELFF; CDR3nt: TGTGCCAGTGCCGACACCTCGAACACCGGGGAGCTGTTTTTT
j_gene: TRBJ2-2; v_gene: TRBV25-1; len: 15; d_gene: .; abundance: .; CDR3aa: CASSQDRINTGELFF; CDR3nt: TGCGCCAGCAGCCAAGACAGAATTAACACCGGGGAGCTGTTTTTT
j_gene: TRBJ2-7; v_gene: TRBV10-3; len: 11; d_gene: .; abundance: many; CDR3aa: CAISESVKVYF; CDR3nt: TGTGCCATCAGTGAGTCGGTGAAGGTGTACTTC
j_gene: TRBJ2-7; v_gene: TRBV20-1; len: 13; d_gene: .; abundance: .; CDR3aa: CSALQVSSYEQYF; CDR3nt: TGCAGTGCCTTACAGGTAAGCTCCTACGAGCAGTACTTC
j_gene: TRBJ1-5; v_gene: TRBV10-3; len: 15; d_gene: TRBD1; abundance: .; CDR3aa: CASRSGTGDNQPQHF; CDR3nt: TGTGCCTCCCGGTCCGGGACAGGAGATAATCAGCCCCAGCATTTT
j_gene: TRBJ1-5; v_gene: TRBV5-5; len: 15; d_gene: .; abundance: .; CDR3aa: CASSLSNALNQPQHF; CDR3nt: TGTGCCAGCAGCTTGTCAAACGCCCTGAATCAGCCCCAGCATTTT
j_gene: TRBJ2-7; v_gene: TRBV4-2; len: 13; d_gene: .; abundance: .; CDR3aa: CASSSLERYEQYF; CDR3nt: TGTGCCAGCAGCAGCCTAGAACGCTACGAGCAGTACTTC
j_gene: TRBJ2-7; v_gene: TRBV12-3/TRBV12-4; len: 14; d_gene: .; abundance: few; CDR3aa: CASSFFRATYEQYF; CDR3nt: TGTGCCAGCAGTTTTTTCAGGGCCACCTACGAGCAGTACTTC
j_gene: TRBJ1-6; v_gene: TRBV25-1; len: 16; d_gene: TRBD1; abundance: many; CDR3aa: CASSFDRGIGNSPLHF; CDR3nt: TGTGCCAGCTCCTTCGACAGGGGAATTGGTAATTCACCCCTCCACTTT
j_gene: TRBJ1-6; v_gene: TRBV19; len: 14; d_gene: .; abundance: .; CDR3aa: CASSTRQDNSPLHF; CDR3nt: TGTGCCAGTAGTACACGACAGGATAATTCACCCCTCCACTTT
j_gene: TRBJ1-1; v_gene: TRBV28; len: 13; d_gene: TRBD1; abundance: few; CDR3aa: CASTDRANTEAFF; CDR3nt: TGTGCCAGCACGGACAGGGCGAACACTGAAGCTTTCTTT
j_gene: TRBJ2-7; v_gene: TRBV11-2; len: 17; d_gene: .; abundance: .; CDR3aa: CASSRSSSPQSHYEQYF; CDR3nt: TGTGCCAGCAGCCGGTCTAGCTCACCCCAATCCCACTACGAGCAGTACTTC
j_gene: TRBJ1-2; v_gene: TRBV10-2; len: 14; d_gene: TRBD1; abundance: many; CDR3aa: CASSEGGQNYGYTF; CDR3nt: TGCGCCAGCAGTGAAGGGGGACAGAACTATGGCTACACCTTC
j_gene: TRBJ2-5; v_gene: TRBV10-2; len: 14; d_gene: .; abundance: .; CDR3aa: CASSFLPSQETQYF; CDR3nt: TGTGCCAGCAGTTTTCTTCCATCCCAAGAGACCCAGTACTTC
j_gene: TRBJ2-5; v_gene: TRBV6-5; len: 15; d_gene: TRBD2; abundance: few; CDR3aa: CASRRTSGRAETQYF; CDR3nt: TGTGCCAGCAGGAGGACTAGCGGGAGGGCCGAGACCCAGTACTTC
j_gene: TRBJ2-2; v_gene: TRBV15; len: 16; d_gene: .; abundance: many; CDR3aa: CATRSRGTPRTGELFF; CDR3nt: TGTGCCACCAGATCCCGCGGGACACCTCGCACCGGGGAGCTGTTTTTT